This T cell receptor beta chain came from a study of CXCR3-negative and CXCR3-positive naive CD8 T cells. Study-wide background: Across all libraries, TRB reads numbered about 135 million, with about 1.5 +/- 0.3 million in each library. Study findings and constraints: Similar TRBV-TRBJ usage characterized naive CXCR3-negative and CXCR3-positive cells; memory cells differed. More hydrophobic TRB CDR3s occurred in CXCR3-positive than in CXCR3-negative naive cells.

The germline V gene encodes CDR1 WSHSY and CDR2 SAAADI. The CDR3 consists of 14 residues. Carrying UMI labels, the TRB cDNA libraries were prepared through 5' RACE. TCRdb re-called the 5' RACE reads; one entry per CDR3 protein, DNA not given. There are around 160,000 distinct CDR3 sequences in the sample, with approximately 0.28% held by the top ten. Notes on this clonotype: The antigen is not known.

J is TRBJ1-6 and V is TRBV10-2. This receptor was identified in a human donor in good health. Some clones in this sample may be carry-over from other donors' samples. Sequenced material: naive CXCR3+ CD8+ T cells from blood. Subset indicated: CD45RO-CCR7+CD27+CD95- naive CD8+ T cells expressing CXCR3 (TNR3+). CDR3 amino acids: CTSSELPENSPLHF.